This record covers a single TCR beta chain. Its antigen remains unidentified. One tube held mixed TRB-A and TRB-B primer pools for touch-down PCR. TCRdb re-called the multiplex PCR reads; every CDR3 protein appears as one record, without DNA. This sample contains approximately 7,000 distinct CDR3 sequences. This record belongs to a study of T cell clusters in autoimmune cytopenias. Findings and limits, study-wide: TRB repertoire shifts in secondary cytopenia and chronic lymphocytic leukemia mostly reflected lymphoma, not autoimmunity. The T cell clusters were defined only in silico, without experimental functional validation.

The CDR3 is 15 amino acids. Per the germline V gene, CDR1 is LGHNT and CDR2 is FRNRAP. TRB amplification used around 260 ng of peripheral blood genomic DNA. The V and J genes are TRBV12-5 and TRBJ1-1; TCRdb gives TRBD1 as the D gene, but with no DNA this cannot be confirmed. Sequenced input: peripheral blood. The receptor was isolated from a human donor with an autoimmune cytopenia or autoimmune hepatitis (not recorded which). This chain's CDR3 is CASGLGQGAWTEAFF. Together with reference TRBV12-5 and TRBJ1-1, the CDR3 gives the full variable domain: DARVTQTPRHKVTEMGQEVTMRCQPILGHNTVFWYRQTMMQGLELLAYFRNRAPLDDSGMPKDRFSAEMPDATLATLKIQPSEPRDSAVYFCASGLGQGAWTEAFFGQGTRLTVV.